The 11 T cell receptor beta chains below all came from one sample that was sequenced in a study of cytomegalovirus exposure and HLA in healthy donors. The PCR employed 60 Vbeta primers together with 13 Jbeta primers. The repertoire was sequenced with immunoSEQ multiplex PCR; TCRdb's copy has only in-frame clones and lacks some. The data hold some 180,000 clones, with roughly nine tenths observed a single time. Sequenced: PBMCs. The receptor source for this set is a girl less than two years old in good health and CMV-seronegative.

The CDR3, as DNA: TGCGCCAGCAGCTTGAACAGGGGCCATAATTCACCCCTCCACTTT. It is translated as CASSLNRGHNSPLHF. The gene calls are TRBV5-1 and TRBJ1-6; 7 bases fit TRBD1. The CDR3 is made up of 15 amino acids. From germline, CDR1 is SGHRS and CDR2 YFSETQ. V gave up 1 base and J gave up 5 bases; unmatched junction bases: 3.

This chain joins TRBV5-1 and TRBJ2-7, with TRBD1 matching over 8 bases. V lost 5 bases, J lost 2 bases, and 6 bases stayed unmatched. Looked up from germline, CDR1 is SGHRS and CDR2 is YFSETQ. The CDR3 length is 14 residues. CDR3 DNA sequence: TGCGCCAGCAGTGCAGGGGGCGTTGCCTACGAGCAGTACTTC. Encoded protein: CASSAGGVAYEQYF.

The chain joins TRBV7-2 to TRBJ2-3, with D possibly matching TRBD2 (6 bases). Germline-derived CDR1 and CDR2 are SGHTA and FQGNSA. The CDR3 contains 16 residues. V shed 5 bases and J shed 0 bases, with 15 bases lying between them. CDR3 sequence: CASSETPEGSTDTQYF. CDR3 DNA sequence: TGTGCCAGCAGCGAGACCCCGGAGGGTAGCACAGATACGCAGTATTTT. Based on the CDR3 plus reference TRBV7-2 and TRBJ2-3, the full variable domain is GAGVSQSPSNKVTEKGKDVELRCDPISGHTALYWYRQSLGQGLEFLIYFQGNSAPDKSGLPSDRFSAERTGGSVSTLTIQRTQQEDSAVYLCASSETPEGSTDTQYFGPGTRLTVL.

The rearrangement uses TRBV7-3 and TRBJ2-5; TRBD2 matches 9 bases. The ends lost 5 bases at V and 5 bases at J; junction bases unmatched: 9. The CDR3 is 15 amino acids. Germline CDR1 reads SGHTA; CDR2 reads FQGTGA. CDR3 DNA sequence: TGTGCCAGCAGCCCCCATAGCGGGAGCGGGGAGACCCAGTACTTC. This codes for CASSPHSGSGETQYF.

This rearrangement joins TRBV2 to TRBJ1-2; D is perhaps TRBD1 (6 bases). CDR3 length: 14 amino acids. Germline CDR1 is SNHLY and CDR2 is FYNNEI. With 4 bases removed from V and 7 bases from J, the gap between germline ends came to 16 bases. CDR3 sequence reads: CASSAGTLGLGYTF. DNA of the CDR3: TGTGCCAGCAGTGCCGGGACACTCGGTCTTGGCTACACCTTC.

The DNA of the CDR3 is TGTGCCAGCAGCCAACAGTTTCAAGAGACCCAGTACTTC. It translates to CASSQQFQETQYF. The genes are TRBV6-1 and TRBJ2-5; D is uncertain. CDR3 size: 13 residues. V lost 6 bases and J lost 2, with 10 bases in between. Germline loops: CDR1 MNHNS, CDR2 SASEGT.

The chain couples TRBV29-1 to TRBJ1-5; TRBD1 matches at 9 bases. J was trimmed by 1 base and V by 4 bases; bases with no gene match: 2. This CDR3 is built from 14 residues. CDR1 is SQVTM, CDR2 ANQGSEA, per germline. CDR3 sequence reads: CSVVQGASNQPQHF. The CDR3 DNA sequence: TGCAGCGTTGTACAGGGGGCCAGCAATCAGCCCCAGCATTTT.

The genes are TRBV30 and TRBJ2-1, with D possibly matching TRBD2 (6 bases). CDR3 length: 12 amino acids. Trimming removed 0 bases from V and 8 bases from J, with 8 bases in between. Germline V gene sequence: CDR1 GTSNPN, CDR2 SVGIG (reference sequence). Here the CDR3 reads CAWSVREYEQFF. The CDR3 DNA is TGTGCCTGGAGTGTTCGGGAGTATGAGCAGTTCTTC.

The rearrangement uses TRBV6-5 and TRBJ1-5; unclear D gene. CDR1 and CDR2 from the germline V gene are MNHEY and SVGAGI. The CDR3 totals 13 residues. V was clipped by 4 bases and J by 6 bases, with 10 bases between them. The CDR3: CASSLAVGQPQHF. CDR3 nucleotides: TGTGCCAGCAGTTTGGCGGTAGGTCAGCCCCAGCATTTT.

The CDR3 sequence is CASSIVAGRNNEQFF. In DNA, the CDR3 is TGTGCCAGTAGTATCGTAGCGGGGAGGAACAATGAGCAGTTCTTC. The chain combines TRBV19 with TRBJ2-1; 8 bases are a match to TRBD2. The CDR3 length is 15 residues. The germline CDR1 and CDR2 sequences are LNHDA and SQIVND (reference sequence). Losses at the gene ends were 3 bases for V and 5 bases for J; bases not matched to a gene: 6.

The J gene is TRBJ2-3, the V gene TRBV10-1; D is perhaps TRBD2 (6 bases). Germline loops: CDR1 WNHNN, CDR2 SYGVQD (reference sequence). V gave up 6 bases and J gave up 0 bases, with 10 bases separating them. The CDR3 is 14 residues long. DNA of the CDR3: TGCGCCAGCAGAGCCGGGACTAGCACAGATACGCAGTATTTT. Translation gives CASRAGTSTDTQYF.